These 26 T cell receptor beta chains originate from one sample sequenced in a study of T-cell memory formation after mild COVID-19. TCRdb used MiXCR to reprocess the 5' RACE reads, holding one entry per CDR3 protein. The top ten hold more than 1.3% of the sample, which has tens of thousands of distinct CDR3 sequences, about 15% seen once. The sequenced sample was PBMCs or a T cell subset sorted from them (not recorded which). The receptor set was obtained from an adult who had mild COVID-19 (a few samples of this study predate the infection). Cell type and time point are not known.

This clonotype came up many times. The V gene is TRBV20-1, the J gene TRBJ2-3; 12 bases map to TRBD2. After removal of 3 bases from V and 0 bases from J, the junction contained 1 base not matched to a gene. Germline V gene sequence: CDR1 DFQATT, CDR2 SNEGSKA (reference sequence). This CDR3 comprises 15 residues. In DNA, the CDR3 is TGCAGTGCTAGTGGGACTAGCGGGAGCACAGATACGCAGTATTTT. Translation gives CSASGTSGSTDTQYF.

This clonotype was recorded many times. This sequence joins TRBV20-1 and TRBJ2-7, with D tentatively TRBD2 (6 bases). V lost 4 bases and J lost 2, with 12 bases in between. CDR3 length: 13 residues. The germline V gene has CDR1 DFQATT and CDR2 SNEGSKA (reference sequence). CDR3 region: CSANGGRPYEQYF. The CDR3 bases are TGCAGTGCTAATGGGGGGAGGCCCTACGAGCAGTACTTC.

The chain employs TRBV7-2 and TRBJ2-5; D remains ambiguous. V lost 1 base and J lost 0, with 3 bases in between. From germline, CDR1 is SGHTA and CDR2 FQGNSA. CDR3 length: 13 amino acids. The CDR3 region is CASSLGNQETQYF. CDR3 nucleotide sequence: TGTGCCAGCAGCTTAGGGAACCAAGAGACCCAGTACTTC.

This clonotype appeared a few times. The chain is built from TRBV12-3 or TRBV12-4 and TRBJ1-5; TRBD1 matches 7 bases. V trimming: 7 bases; J trimming: 5 bases; junction bases outside the gene matches: 8. The CDR3 has 14 residues. The CDR3 DNA reads TGTGCCAGCAATCTAGGGGGCGCGGATCAGCCCCAGCATTTT. It specifies CASNLGGADQPQHF.

This clonotype was counted many times. The genes are TRBV11-2 and TRBJ2-1; either TRBD1 or TRBD2 may fit D (5 bases each). The CDR3 sequence is 16 residues long. Germline V lookup: CDR1 SGHAT, CDR2 FQNNGV. Trimming stripped 3 bases from V and 8 bases from J, with 20 bases between. CDR3 residues: CASSLARVGLRDEQFF. The CDR3 region has the DNA TGTGCCAGCAGCTTGGCCAGGGTAGGCTTGAGGGATGAGCAGTTCTTC.

This clonotype was observed at least ten times. The V and J genes are TRBV7-8 and TRBJ2-2; no clear D gene. The germline gives CDR1 SGHVS, CDR2 FQNEAQ. Trimming left V 6 bases short and J 0 bases short, with 11 bases between. The CDR3 sequence is 15 residues long. The CDR3 DNA is TGTGCCAGCAGTCCCGGACGGTCGAACACCGGGGAGCTGTTTTTT. Protein sequence: CASSPGRSNTGELFF.

This clonotype was counted many times. V is TRBV5-4 and J is TRBJ2-1; 10 bases align to TRBD2. The CDR3 contains 15 residues. J lost 7 bases, V lost 4 bases, and 8 bases had no gene match. Germline values: CDR1 SGHNT, CDR2 YYREEE (reference sequence). CDR3 in amino acids: CASSLQRGGLNEQFF. As DNA, the CDR3 is TGTGCCAGCAGCCTGCAGCGGGGGGGACTTAATGAGCAGTTCTTC.

The sample holds many counts of this clonotype. V usage is TRBV11-2 and J usage is TRBJ2-1; D is unresolved. Germline-derived CDR1 and CDR2 are SGHAT and FQNNGV. The CDR3 loop spans 14 amino acids. Trimming cost V 5 bases and J 6 bases, with 14 bases left between them. CDR3 sequence: CASSPRVGPNEQFF. The CDR3 nucleotides are TGTGCCAGCAGCCCGCGCGTAGGCCCCAATGAGCAGTTCTTC.

This clonotype was recorded at least ten times. V is TRBV25-1 and J is TRBJ2-1; TRBD1 might be the D (5 bases). Germline values: CDR1 MGHDK, CDR2 SYGVNS. CDR3 length: 14 amino acids. The V end lost 6 bases, the J end lost 6 bases, and 15 bases lay between the germline ends. DNA of the CDR3: TGTGCCAGCAGGCCCTCAGGGCAGGGCAATGAGCAGTTCTTC. It is translated as CASRPSGQGNEQFF.

This clonotype was recorded many times. This chain links TRBV29-1 with TRBJ2-7, with a tentative D call TRBD1 (6 bases). This CDR3 spans 13 amino acids. V lost 5 bases to trimming and J lost 4 bases, with 15 bases between them. From germline, CDR1 is SQVTM and CDR2 ANQGSEA. The CDR3 DNA is TGCAGCGTTAGCCTATGGGACACGTACGAGCAGTACTTC. It is translated as CSVSLWDTYEQYF.

This clonotype was observed at least ten times. The J gene is TRBJ1-5, the V gene TRBV30; 7 nucleotides agree with TRBD1. V was pared by 0 bases and J by 4 bases, with 9 bases of the junction left unmatched. The CDR3 covers 16 residues. Looked up from germline, CDR1 is GTSNPN and CDR2 is SVGIG (reference sequence). As DNA, the CDR3 is TGTGCCTGGAGTGTACGTGAGGGGGCAGGTAATCAGCCCCAGCATTTT. Encoded protein: CAWSVREGAGNQPQHF.

At least ten counts were recorded for this clonotype. The chain recombines TRBV6-5 with TRBJ1-5; 8 nucleotides line up with TRBD1. CDR1 and CDR2 (germline): MNHEY, SVGAGI. With V trimmed by 4 bases and J by 7 bases, 3 bases remained unmatched. The CDR3 runs 13 residues. CDR3 amino acids: CASSSGGRQPQHF. CDR3 coding DNA: TGTGCCAGCAGTTCAGGGGGCCGACAGCCCCAGCATTTT.

This clonotype showed up many times. The J gene is TRBJ2-1, the V gene TRBV20-1; D might be TRBD2 (7 bases). The CDR3 runs 15 residues. CDR1 is DFQATT and CDR2 is SNEGSKA in the germline V gene (reference sequence). The V end was cut by 3 bases, the J end by 9 bases, with 21 bases between. The CDR3 is CSARAGGGRWGEQFF. CDR3 nucleotide sequence: TGCAGTGCTAGGGCTGGGGGCGGGAGATGGGGTGAGCAGTTCTTC.

With regard to this clonotype: Mismatch with germline at one junction end may stem from a read error. The V gene is TRBV5-6, the J gene TRBJ1-1, with a tentative D call TRBD1 (5 bases). The germline gives CDR1 SGHDT, CDR2 YYEEEE. The CDR3 is 13 amino acids. The CDR3 DNA reads as TGTGCCAGCAGCTTGGGGACAAACAGTGAAGCTTTCTTT. The encoded protein is CASSLGTNSEAFF. The complete variable domain, with remaining parts taken from reference TRBV5-6 and TRBJ1-1, reads DAGVTQSPTHLIKTRGQQVTLRCSPKSGHDTVSWYQQALGQGPQFIFQYYEEEERQRGNFPDRFSGHQFPNYSSELNVNALLLGDSALYLCASSLGTNSEAFFGQGTRLTVV.

Many counts were recorded for this clonotype. J is TRBJ2-1 and V is TRBV9; 12 nucleotides match TRBD2. The CDR3 has 16 residues. Per germline, CDR1 SGDLS and CDR2 YYNGEE. The junction had 6 bases not matched to a gene; V was cut back by 0 bases and J by 8 bases. The CDR3: CASSVGPSGGAYEQFF. The CDR3 DNA sequence: TGTGCCAGCAGCGTAGGCCCTAGCGGGGGGGCTTATGAGCAGTTCTTC.

This clonotype has a count of ten or more. The CDR3 DNA is TGTGCCAGCAGTCCCGGGACTAGCGGGGGGGCCCGCGAGCAGTACTTC. Translating gives CASSPGTSGGAREQYF. V and J are TRBV12-3 or TRBV12-4 and TRBJ2-7, with 16 nucleotides matching TRBD2. The CDR3 runs 16 residues. Trimming took 5 bases from V and 6 from J; bases not matched to a gene: 7.

This clonotype was detected ten times or more. The chain employs TRBV6-2 or TRBV6-3 and TRBJ2-1; the match to TRBD2 covers 7 bases. The CDR3 covers 16 residues. V trimming: 5 bases; J trimming: 3 bases; junction bases outside the gene matches: 10. Germline assignment: CDR1 MNHEY and CDR2 SVGEGT. CDR3 sequence reads: CASSKPAGRNYNEQFF. CDR3 nucleotide sequence: TGTGCCAGCAGTAAGCCAGCGGGACGAAACTACAATGAGCAGTTCTTC.

The sample holds many counts of this clonotype. This chain links TRBV24-1 with TRBJ2-5, with 13 positions matching TRBD2. This CDR3 has 16 residues. Germline lookup yields CDR1 KGHDR and CDR2 SFDVKD. The V and J ends lost 3 bases and 5 bases, in that order; junction bases with no gene match: 5. This CDR3 reads CATSDNGLAGEETQYF. The CDR3 nucleotides read TGTGCCACCAGTGATAACGGACTAGCGGGAGAGGAGACCCAGTACTTC.

This clonotype was seen many times. This rearrangement joins TRBV7-3 to TRBJ1-3; D remains ambiguous. The CDR3 loop spans 14 amino acids. CDR1 and CDR2 (germline): SGHTA, FQGTGA. Between the trimmed V and J ends, which lost 2 bases and 2 bases, there was a span of 7 bases. The CDR3 nucleotides read TGTGCCAGCAGCTTAGGGCCGCCTGGAAACACCATATATTTT. This codes for CASSLGPPGNTIYF. Drawing the rest from reference TRBV7-3 and TRBJ1-3, the complete variable domain is GAGVSQTPSNKVTEKGKYVELRCDPISGHTALYWYRQSLGQGPEFLIYFQGTGAADDSGLPNDRFFAVRPEGSVSTLKIQRTERGDSAVYLCASSLGPPGNTIYFGEGSWLTVV.

This clonotype was counted only a few times. This chain uses TRBV9 with TRBJ1-5; the D is unclear. CDR3 length equals 15 residues. The germline V and J ends were trimmed by 3 bases and 4 bases, with 14 bases remaining between them. Germline-derived CDR1 and CDR2 are SGDLS and YYNGEE. CDR3 sequence (DNA): TGTGCCAGCAGCGAGGGTTCCCTTGCGAATCAGCCCCAGCATTTT. This encodes CASSEGSLANQPQHF. The complete variable domain, with remaining parts taken from reference TRBV9 and TRBJ1-5, reads DSGVTQTPKHLITATGQRVTLRCSPRSGDLSVYWYQQSLDQGLQFLIQYYNGEERAKGNILERFSAQQFPDLHSELNLSSLELGDSALYFCASSEGSLANQPQHFGDGTRLSIL.

This clonotype was detected ten times or more. The chain carries TRBV7-2 and TRBJ1-2; 8 bases match TRBD1. V lost 5 bases and J lost 2; bases outside the gene matches: 16. The CDR3 has 18 amino acids. Germline assignment: CDR1 SGHTA and CDR2 FQGNSA. For the CDR3, the DNA is TGTGCCAGCAGCAGCGCGATTTTAAGGACAGGGAGCAACTATGGCTACACCTTC. Protein sequence: CASSSAILRTGSNYGYTF.

This clonotype was counted ten times or more. The CDR3 sequence: CSVASDMRQPQHF. CDR3 coding DNA: TGCAGCGTTGCCTCCGATATGAGACAGCCCCAGCATTTT. The chain couples TRBV29-1 to TRBJ1-5; no clear D gene. The CDR3 consists of 13 residues. Trimming pared 4 bases from V and 7 bases from J, leaving 14 bases between. Germline values: CDR1 SQVTM, CDR2 ANQGSEA.

This sequence joins TRBV11-3 and TRBJ2-2; D remains unclear. CDR1 SGHNT and CDR2 YENEEA come from the germline V gene. The CDR3 covers 14 residues. V lost 1 base, J lost 5 bases, and 8 bases lay in between. CDR3 loop: CASSLGPLTGELFF. The CDR3 DNA follows: TGTGCCAGCAGCTTAGGCCCCCTAACCGGGGAGCTGTTTTTT.

This clonotype is medium-sized. The chain couples TRBV12-3 or TRBV12-4 to TRBJ2-3, with a weak D call TRBD1 (5 bases). Between the trimmed V and J ends, which lost 8 bases and 4 bases, there was a span of 13 bases. The CDR3 is 13 residues long. The DNA of the CDR3 is TGTGCCAGCGGAAGGGGATCGGCAGATACGCAGTATTTT. Protein sequence: CASGRGSADTQYF.

This clonotype showed up many times. The gene calls are TRBV29-1 and TRBJ2-6; D perhaps matches TRBD1 (5 bases). The CDR3 is made up of 16 amino acids. Germline V CDR1 and CDR2: SQVTM, ANQGSEA. With 1 base removed from V and 0 bases from J, the gap between germline ends came to 10 bases. The chain's CDR3 is CSVEAQGLSGANVLTF. The CDR3 DNA reads as TGCAGCGTTGAAGCCCAGGGCCTCTCTGGGGCCAACGTCCTGACTTTC.

Notes on this clonotype: A much larger clone differs from this one at a single base, so this may be a read error. This chain connects TRBV12-3 or TRBV12-4 to TRBJ1-5; D is uncertain. Between the trimmed V and J ends, which lost 5 bases and 2 bases, there was a span of 10 bases. The CDR3 has 14 residues. In DNA, the CDR3 is TGTGCCAGCAGTACACAAACGTGCAATCAGCCCCAGCATTTT. This gives the protein CASSTQTCNQPQHF.